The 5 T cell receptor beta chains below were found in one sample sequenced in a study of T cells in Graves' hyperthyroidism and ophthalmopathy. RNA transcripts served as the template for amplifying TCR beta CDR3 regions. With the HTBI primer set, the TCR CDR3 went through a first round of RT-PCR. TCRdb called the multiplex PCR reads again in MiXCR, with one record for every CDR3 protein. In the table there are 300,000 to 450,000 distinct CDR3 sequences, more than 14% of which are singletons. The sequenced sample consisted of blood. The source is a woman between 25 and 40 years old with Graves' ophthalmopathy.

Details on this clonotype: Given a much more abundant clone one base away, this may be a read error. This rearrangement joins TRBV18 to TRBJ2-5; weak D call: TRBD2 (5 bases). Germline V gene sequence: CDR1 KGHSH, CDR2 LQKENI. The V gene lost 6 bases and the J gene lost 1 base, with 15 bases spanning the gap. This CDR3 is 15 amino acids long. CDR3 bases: TGTGCCAGCTCCGGCCGTCCCGGGGTCCAAGAGACCCAGTACTTC. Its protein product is CASSGRPGVQETQYF. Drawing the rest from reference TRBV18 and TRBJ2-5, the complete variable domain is NAGVMQNPRHLVRRRGQEARLRCSPMKGHSHVYWYRQLPEEGLKFMVYLQKENIIDESGMPKERFSAEFPKEGPSILRIQQVVRGDSAAYFCASSGRPGVQETQYFGPGTRLLVL.

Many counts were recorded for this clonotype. CDR3 in DNA: TGTGCCAGCCAACGGGACCTCTATGGCTACACCTTC. It codes for CASQRDLYGYTF. The chain recombines TRBV6-1 with TRBJ1-2; weak D call: TRBD1 (5 bases). This CDR3 is 12 amino acids long. Germline V CDR1 and CDR2: MNHNS, SASEGT. V dropped 8 bases and J dropped 4 bases, with 11 bases sitting between them.

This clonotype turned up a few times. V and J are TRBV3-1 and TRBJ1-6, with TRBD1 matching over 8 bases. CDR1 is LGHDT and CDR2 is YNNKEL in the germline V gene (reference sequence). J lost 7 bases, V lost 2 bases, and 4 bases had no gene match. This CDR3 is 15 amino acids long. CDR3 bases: TGTGCCAGCAGCCAATCAGACAGGGGAAATTCACCCCTCCACTTT. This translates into CASSQSDRGNSPLHF.

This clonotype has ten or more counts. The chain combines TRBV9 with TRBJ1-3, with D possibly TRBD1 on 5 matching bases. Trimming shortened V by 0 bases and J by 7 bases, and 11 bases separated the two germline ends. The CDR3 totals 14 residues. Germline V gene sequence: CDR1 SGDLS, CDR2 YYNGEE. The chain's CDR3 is CASSVGSRVNTIYF. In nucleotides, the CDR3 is TGTGCCAGCAGCGTAGGTAGCAGGGTGAACACCATATATTTT.

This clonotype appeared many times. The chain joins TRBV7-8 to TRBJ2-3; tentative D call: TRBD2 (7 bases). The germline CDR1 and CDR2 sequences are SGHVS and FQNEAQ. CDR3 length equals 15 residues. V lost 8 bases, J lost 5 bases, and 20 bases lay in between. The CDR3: CASYAVGGRGDTQYF. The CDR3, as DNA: TGTGCCAGCTATGCTGTGGGGGGGCGGGGAGATACGCAGTATTTT.